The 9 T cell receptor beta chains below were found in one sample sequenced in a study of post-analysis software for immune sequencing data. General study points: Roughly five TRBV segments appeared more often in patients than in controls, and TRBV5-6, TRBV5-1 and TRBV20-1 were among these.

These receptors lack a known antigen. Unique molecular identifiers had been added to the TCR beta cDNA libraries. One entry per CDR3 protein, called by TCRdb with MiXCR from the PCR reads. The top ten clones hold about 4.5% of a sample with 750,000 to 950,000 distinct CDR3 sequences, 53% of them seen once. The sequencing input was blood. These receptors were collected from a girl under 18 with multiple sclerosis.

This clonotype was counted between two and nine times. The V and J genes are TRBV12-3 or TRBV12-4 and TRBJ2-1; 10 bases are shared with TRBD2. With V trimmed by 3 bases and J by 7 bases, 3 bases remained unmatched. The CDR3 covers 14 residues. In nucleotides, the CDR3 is TGTGCCAGCAGTTTGGGACTAGCGAGTAATGAGCAGTTCTTC. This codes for CASSLGLASNEQFF.

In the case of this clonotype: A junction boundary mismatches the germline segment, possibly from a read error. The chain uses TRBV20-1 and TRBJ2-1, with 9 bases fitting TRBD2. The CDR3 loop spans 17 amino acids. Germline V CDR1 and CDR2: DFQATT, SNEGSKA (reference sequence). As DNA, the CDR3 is TGCAGTGCTAGAAGGGTAGCGGGGGACCGCTCCTACAATGAGCAGGTCTTC. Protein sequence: CSARRVAGDRSYNEQVF.

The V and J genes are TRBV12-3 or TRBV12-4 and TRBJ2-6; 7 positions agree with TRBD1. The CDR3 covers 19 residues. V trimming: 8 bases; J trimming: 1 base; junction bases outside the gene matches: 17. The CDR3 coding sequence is TGTGCCAGCGGTCCTCGTCGTACAGGGGACCGGTCTGGGGCCAACGTCCTGACTTTC. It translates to CASGPRRTGDRSGANVLTF.

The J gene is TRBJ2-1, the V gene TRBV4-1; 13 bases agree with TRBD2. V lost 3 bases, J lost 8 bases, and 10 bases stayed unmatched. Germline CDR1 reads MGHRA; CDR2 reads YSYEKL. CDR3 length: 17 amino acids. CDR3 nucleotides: TGCGCCAGCAGCCAGGGTTCCGGGACTAGCGGGATCGATGAGCAGTTCTTC. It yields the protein CASSQGSGTSGIDEQFF.

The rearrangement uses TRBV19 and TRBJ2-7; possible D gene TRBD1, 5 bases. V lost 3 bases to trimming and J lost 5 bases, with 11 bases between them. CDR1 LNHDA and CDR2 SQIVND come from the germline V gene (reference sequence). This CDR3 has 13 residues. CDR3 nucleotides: TGTGCCAGTAGTATGGCAGGGAACGACGAGCAGTACTTC. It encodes CASSMAGNDEQYF.

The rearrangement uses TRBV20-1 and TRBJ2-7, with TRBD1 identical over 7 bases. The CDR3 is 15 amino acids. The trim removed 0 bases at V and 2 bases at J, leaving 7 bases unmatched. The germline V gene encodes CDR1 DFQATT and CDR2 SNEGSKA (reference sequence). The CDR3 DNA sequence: TGCAGTGCTAGAGATCCGACAGGGAGTCCCTACGAGCAGTACTTC. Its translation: CSARDPTGSPYEQYF.

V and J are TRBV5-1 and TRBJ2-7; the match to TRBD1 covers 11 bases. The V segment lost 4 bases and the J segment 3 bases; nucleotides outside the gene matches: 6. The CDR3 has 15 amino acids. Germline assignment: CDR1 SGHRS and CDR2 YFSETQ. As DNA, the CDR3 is TGCGCCAGCAGCGTAAGGGACAGGGGGGGCTACGAGCAGTACTTC. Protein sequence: CASSVRDRGGYEQYF. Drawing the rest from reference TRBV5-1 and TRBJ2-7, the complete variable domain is KAGVTQTPRYLIKTRGQQVTLSCSPISGHRSVSWYQQTPGQGLQFLFEYFSETQRNKGNFPGRFSGRQFSNSRSEMNVSTLELGDSALYLCASSVRDRGGYEQYFGPGTRLTVT.

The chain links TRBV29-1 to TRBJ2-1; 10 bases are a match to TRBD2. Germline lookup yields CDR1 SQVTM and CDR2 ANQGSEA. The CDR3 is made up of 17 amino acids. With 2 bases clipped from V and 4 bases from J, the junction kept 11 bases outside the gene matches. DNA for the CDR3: TGCAGCGTTGAATTCTTGACCGGGACTAGCGCGTACAATGAGCAGTTCTTC. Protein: CSVEFLTGTSAYNEQFF.

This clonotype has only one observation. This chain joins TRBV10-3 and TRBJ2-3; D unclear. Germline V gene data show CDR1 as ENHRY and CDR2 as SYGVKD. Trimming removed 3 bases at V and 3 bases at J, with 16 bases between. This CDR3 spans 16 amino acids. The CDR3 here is CAISEYTGSTTDTQYF. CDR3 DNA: TGTGCCATCAGTGAATATACCGGGTCCACTACAGATACGCAGTATTTT.